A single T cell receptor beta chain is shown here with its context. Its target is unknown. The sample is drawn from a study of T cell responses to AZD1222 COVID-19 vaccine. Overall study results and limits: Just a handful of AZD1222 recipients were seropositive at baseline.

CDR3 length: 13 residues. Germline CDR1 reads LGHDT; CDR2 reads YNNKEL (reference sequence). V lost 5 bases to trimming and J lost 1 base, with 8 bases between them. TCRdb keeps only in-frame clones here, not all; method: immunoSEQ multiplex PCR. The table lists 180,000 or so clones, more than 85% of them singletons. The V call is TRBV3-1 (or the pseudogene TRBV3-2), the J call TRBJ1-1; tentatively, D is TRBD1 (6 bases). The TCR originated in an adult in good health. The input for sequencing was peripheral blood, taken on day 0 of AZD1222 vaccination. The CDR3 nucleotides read TGTGCCAGCAGCTTGGGACAGAACACTGAAGCTTTCTTT. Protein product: CASSLGQNTEAFF.